The text below deals with one TCR beta chain. The antigen is undetermined. This sample was included in a study of STAT5B mutations in CD4+ large granular lymphocyte leukemia. Findings and limits, study-wide: Higher CD4+ than CD8+ T-LGLL clonality might reflect small sample size. TRBV06-family usage was enriched in top patient clones (8/27) versus controls (2/35). Approximately 25% of private leukemic clonotypes occurred rarely in other patients' non-leukemic repertoires.

Assay used: immunoSEQ multiplex PCR; TCRdb lists only in-frame clones, some missing. The table records about 40,000 clones, roughly 76% of them present only once. Trimming stripped 0 bases from V and 4 bases from J, with 1 base between. CDR1 is ENHRY, CDR2 SYGVKD, per germline. CDR3 length: 12 residues. This receptor was identified in a human donor in good health. The sample was CD4+ T cells from blood buffy coats. J is TRBJ2-1 and V is TRBV10-3, with unresolved D. The CDR3 spells CAISESYNEQFF. The CDR3 DNA is TGTGCCATCAGTGAGTCTTACAATGAGCAGTTCTTC.